Below are 31 T cell receptor beta chains sequenced from a single sample in a study of CD8 T cells in ankylosing spondylitis. TCRdb processed the 5' RACE reads anew with MiXCR; each CDR3 protein has one entry. The profile covers just under 95,000 distinct CDR3 sequences, with just under 9% appearing a single time and just over 5% taken by the ten largest. The material sequenced was blood, either unsorted or a sorted T cell fraction (not recorded which). The receptors stem from a male donor with ankylosing spondylitis or in good health (not recorded which).

The chain carries TRBV4-1 and TRBJ2-7, with 9 bases lining up with TRBD1. J gave up 0 bases and V 0 bases, and 6 bases lay outside the gene matches. The germline gives CDR1 MGHRA, CDR2 YSYEKL. This CDR3 comprises 17 residues. CDR3 residues: CASSQDPRQGVSYEQYF. The CDR3 nucleotides are TGCGCCAGCAGCCAAGATCCCAGACAGGGGGTCTCCTACGAGCAGTACTTC.

At least ten counts were recorded for this clonotype. The CDR3 DNA is TGTGCCAGCAGCTGGATCAACACTAGCGGGGTTAGCACAGATACGCAGTATTTT. Its translation is CASSWINTSGVSTDTQYF. The rearrangement links TRBV7-6 to TRBJ2-3; 10 bases fit TRBD2. V lost 4 bases to trimming and J lost 0 bases; unmatched junction nucleotides: 10. The germline V gene has CDR1 SGHVS and CDR2 FNYEAQ. The CDR3 extends over 18 amino acids.

At least ten counts were recorded for this clonotype. In nucleotides, the CDR3 is TGTGCCAGCAGTTTAGAAACTATCGGGGAGCTGTTTTTT. Translation: CASSLETIGELFF. The chain employs TRBV12-3 or TRBV12-4 and TRBJ2-2, with unresolved D. The CDR3 sequence is 13 residues long. Trimming left V 1 base short and J 7 bases short, with 7 bases between.

This clonotype has just a few counts. The chain recombines TRBV4-2 with TRBJ2-7; D gene ambiguous. Germline CDR1 and CDR2: LGHNA and YNFKEQ. V was pared by 1 base and J by 2 bases, with 9 bases between. CDR3 length: 14 residues. CDR3 nucleotide sequence: TGTGCCAGCAGCCAAGCCAGCGTCGCCTACGAGCAGTACTTC. This gives the protein CASSQASVAYEQYF.

This chain links TRBV14 with TRBJ2-3; 8 bases are shared with TRBD2. The CDR3 is 17 residues long. J was trimmed by 2 bases and V by 4 bases; bases with no gene match: 11. Per germline, CDR1 SGHDN and CDR2 FVKESK. Here the CDR3 reads CASSPRGGTSYTDTQYF. CDR3 DNA: TGTGCCAGCAGCCCCAGAGGAGGGACTAGTTACACAGATACGCAGTATTTT.

This clonotype has at least ten counts. This chain uses TRBV6-1 with TRBJ2-7; D not resolved. Germline values: CDR1 MNHNS, CDR2 SASEGT. The CDR3 runs to 12 residues. Trimming left V 1 base short and J 3 bases short, with 4 bases between. The DNA for the CDR3 is TGTGCCAGCAGTGAAGTCAGCTACGAGCAGTACTTC. Encoded protein: CASSEVSYEQYF.

This clonotype has a count of ten or more. This chain connects TRBV3-1 to TRBJ2-7; 10 bases agree with TRBD2. This CDR3 is built from 15 residues. Germline lookup yields CDR1 LGHDT and CDR2 YNNKEL (reference sequence). V shed 4 bases and J 5 bases; nucleotides not matched to a gene: 8. In DNA, the CDR3 is TGTGCCAGCAGCCTTCCGGGACTAGCGACCCACGAGCAGTACTTC. The encoded protein is CASSLPGLATHEQYF.

This chain joins TRBV2 and TRBJ2-1; D is unclear. Germline V CDR1 and CDR2: SNHLY, FYNNEI. CDR3 length: 13 residues. Deletions cut 1 base from V and 4 bases from J, with 5 bases between. Here the CDR3 reads CASSEGGYNEQFF. DNA for the CDR3: TGTGCCAGCAGTGAAGGGGGTTACAATGAGCAGTTCTTC.

This clonotype was detected ten times or more. The chain recombines TRBV7-8 with TRBJ1-3; maybe TRBD1 (5 bases). Germline V gene data show CDR1 as SGHVS and CDR2 as FQNEAQ. Trimming stripped 5 bases from V and 4 bases from J, with 15 bases between. The length of the CDR3 is 15 residues. In DNA form, the CDR3 reads TGTGCCAGCAGCCTAGTCAGTGGGGGGGGAAACACCATATATTTT. This translates into CASSLVSGGGNTIYF.

This clonotype was counted at least ten times. The genes are TRBV20-1 and TRBJ1-5, with D possibly matching TRBD1 (6 bases). The germline V and J ends were trimmed by 2 bases and 4 bases, with 9 bases remaining between them. The V gene's germline CDR1 is DFQATT and CDR2 SNEGSKA (reference sequence). This CDR3 has 13 amino acids. CDR3 bases: TGCAGTGCTAGAAGAGGGGGGAATCAGCCCCAGCATTTT. Protein: CSARRGGNQPQHF.

This clonotype was recorded many times. The CDR3 is CASKGGLAVSHEQYF. CDR3 nucleotide sequence: TGTGCCAGCAAAGGGGGACTAGCTGTTTCCCACGAGCAGTACTTC. This rearrangement joins TRBV2 to TRBJ2-7; 9 positions agree with TRBD2. The CDR3 length is 15 residues. After removal of 7 bases from V and 5 bases from J, the junction contained 12 bases not matched to a gene. Germline V gene sequence: CDR1 SNHLY, CDR2 FYNNEI. Looking up the rest from reference TRBV2 and TRBJ2-7 gives the full variable domain: EPEVTQTPSHQVTQMGQEVILRCVPISNHLYFYWYRQILGQKVEFLVSFYNNEISEKSEIFDDQFSVERPDGSNFTLKIRSTKLEDSAMYFCASKGGLAVSHEQYFGPGTRLTVT.

This clonotype was observed at least ten times. The V call is TRBV12-3 or TRBV12-4, the J call TRBJ1-5, with TRBD1 as a possible D gene (5 bases). The germline V and J ends were trimmed by 6 bases and 0 bases, with 15 bases remaining between them. The CDR3 contains 16 residues. CDR3 nucleotide sequence: TGTGCCAGCAGCCTAGGGCAGGGAGGTAGCAATCAGCCCCAGCATTTT. Residues: CASSLGQGGSNQPQHF.

The sample holds many counts of this clonotype. The J gene is TRBJ2-1, the V gene TRBV6-2 or TRBV6-3, with 7 positions matching TRBD2. Germline CDR1 MNHEY, CDR2 SVGEGT. V trimming: 3 bases; J trimming: 4 bases; junction bases outside the gene matches: 6. The length of the CDR3 is 15 residues. CDR3 sequence: CASSYLAENYNEQFF. The CDR3, as DNA: TGTGCCAGCAGTTATCTAGCGGAAAATTACAATGAGCAGTTCTTC.

In this sample, this clonotype turned up many times. Written as DNA, the CDR3 is TGTGCCAGCACCCGAGGAGGGTATGGCAACGAGCAGTACTTC. The encoded protein is CASTRGGYGNEQYF. The V call is TRBV12-3 or TRBV12-4, the J call TRBJ2-7; possibly TRBD2 for D (6 bases). The CDR3 length is 14 residues. The V and J ends lost 7 bases and 5 bases respectively, with 18 bases between them.

The V call is TRBV7-2, the J call TRBJ1-4; D perhaps matches TRBD1 (5 bases). V was cut by 3 bases and J by 5 bases, with 13 bases left in between. The CDR3 contains 15 residues. Germline-derived CDR1 and CDR2 are SGHTA and FQGNSA. The CDR3 loop is CASSLGSGGNEKLFF. In DNA form, the CDR3 reads TGTGCCAGCAGCTTGGGCAGTGGGGGGAATGAAAAACTGTTTTTT.

This clonotype was detected ten times or more. CDR3 protein: CASSLAGIVGDTQYF. The CDR3 region has the DNA TGTGCCAGCAGCTTGGCAGGGATCGTGGGAGATACGCAGTATTTT. V usage is TRBV5-8 and J usage is TRBJ2-3; TRBD1 might be the D (5 bases). Germline V gene lookup returns CDR1 SGHTS and CDR2 YDEGEE. This CDR3 comprises 15 residues. The V end lost 0 bases, the J end lost 5 bases, and 13 bases lay between the germline ends.

Notes on this clonotype: A much larger clonotype is one base distant, so this may be a read error. The chain carries TRBV4-2 and TRBJ2-5; weak D call: TRBD1 (6 bases). This CDR3 region has 14 residues. Germline V gene sequence: CDR1 LGHNA, CDR2 YNFKEQ. DNA for the CDR3: TGTACCAGCAGCGGTACAGGGACCCAAGAGACCCAGTACTTC. It codes for CTSSGTGTQETQYF.

The chain uses TRBV3-1 and TRBJ1-4; 8 bases agree with TRBD1. V lost 6 bases and J lost 4; bases outside the gene matches: 7. Germline V gene lookup returns CDR1 LGHDT and CDR2 YNNKEL (reference sequence). The CDR3 sequence is 15 residues long. The CDR3 region has the DNA TGTGCCAGCAGGGCCGGGACAGGCCTTAATGAAAAACTGTTTTTT. Protein: CASRAGTGLNEKLFF. Drawing the rest from reference TRBV3-1 and TRBJ1-4, the complete variable domain is DTAVSQTPKYLVTQMGNDKSIKCEQNLGHDTMYWYKQDSKKFLKIMFSYNNKELIINETVPNRFSPKSPDKAHLNLHINSLELGDSAVYFCASRAGTGLNEKLFFGSGTQLSVL.

This clonotype has a count of ten or more. The V and J genes are TRBV6-5 and TRBJ2-1; D might be TRBD2 (7 bases). The CDR3 runs 16 residues. Germline loops: CDR1 MNHEY, CDR2 SVGAGI. Trimming left V 4 bases short and J 2 bases short, with 15 bases between. The CDR3 nucleotides are TGTGCCAGCAGTTCTAGACGAGGGGGGGCCTACAATGAGCAGTTCTTC. Its protein product is CASSSRRGGAYNEQFF.

This clonotype occurred many times. This chain connects TRBV19 to TRBJ2-7; D gene ambiguous. Germline V lookup: CDR1 LNHDA, CDR2 SQIVND (reference sequence). V shed 7 bases and J shed 0 bases, with 13 bases lying between them. The CDR3 has 14 residues. Written as DNA, the CDR3 is TGTGCCAGTACCGACACCTTAAGCTCCTACGAGCAGTACTTC. This gives the protein CASTDTLSSYEQYF.

Here the CDR3 DNA reads TGCAGTGCCCCCGTCTGGGGGAACACTGAAGCTTTCTTT. Protein sequence: CSAPVWGNTEAFF. The V gene is TRBV20-1, the J gene TRBJ1-1; no reliable D call. This CDR3 spans 13 amino acids. Germline-derived CDR1 and CDR2 are DFQATT and SNEGSKA (reference sequence). The V end lost 6 bases, the J end lost 1 base, and 12 bases lay between the germline ends.

The chain combines TRBV20-1 with TRBJ2-7; 8 nucleotides agree with TRBD1. CDR3 length equals 11 residues. Per the germline V gene, CDR1 is DFQATT and CDR2 is SNEGSKA (reference sequence). CDR3 amino acids: CFSGQAREQYF. Written as DNA, the CDR3 is TGCTTCTCGGGACAGGCTCGGGAGCAGTACTTC.

This clonotype was found many times. The chain recombines TRBV28 with TRBJ2-2; weak D call: TRBD2 (5 bases). V was clipped by 5 bases and J by 5 bases, with 18 bases between them. The CDR3 has 16 residues. Germline CDR1 is MDHEN and CDR2 is SYDVKM. The CDR3 DNA sequence: TGTGCCAGCAGTATCGGGAAAGTGTGGAAGACCGGGGAGCTGTTTTTT. As protein: CASSIGKVWKTGELFF.

This clonotype was counted at least ten times. V is TRBV7-8 and J is TRBJ2-1; no clear D. V lost 4 bases, J lost 2 bases, and 6 bases lay in between. The CDR3 is 13 residues long. Germline V gene data show CDR1 as SGHVS and CDR2 as FQNEAQ. DNA for the CDR3: TGTGCCAGCAGCTCGGCCACCTACAATGAGCAGTTCTTC. Translated: CASSSATYNEQFF.

This clonotype was picked up many times. This CDR3 reads CAISESGTYQETQYF. The DNA for the CDR3 is TGTGCCATCAGTGAGTCTGGAACTTACCAAGAGACCCAGTACTTC. The chain uses TRBV10-3 and TRBJ2-5; D uncertain. The CDR3 contains 15 residues. The V end was cut by 0 bases, the J end by 0 bases, with 8 bases between. The germline gives CDR1 ENHRY, CDR2 SYGVKD.

This clonotype was detected ten times or more. The genes are TRBV3-1 and TRBJ2-5, with TRBD2 matching 8 bases. The V segment lost 2 bases and the J segment 5 bases; nucleotides outside the gene matches: 7. Looked up from germline, CDR1 is LGHDT and CDR2 is YNNKEL (reference sequence). This CDR3 has 15 residues. As DNA, the CDR3 is TGTGCCAGCAGCCAACGAGCGGGGGAGGATGAGACCCAGTACTTC. This encodes CASSQRAGEDETQYF.

A remark on this clonotype: One junction end does not reproduce the germline sequence, and a read error may be involved. The chain links TRBV28 to TRBJ1-1; D unclear. The CDR3 is 17 residues long. Germline CDR1 MDHEN, CDR2 SYDVKM. This CDR3 is CVSSDQTPATTNTEAFF. The CDR3 DNA is TGTGTCAGCAGTGACCAGACGCCAGCGACGACGAACACTGAAGCTTTCTTT.

This clonotype came up many times. The rearrangement links TRBV27 to TRBJ2-1; 9 bases line up with TRBD1. This CDR3 comprises 14 residues. V was clipped by 3 bases and J by 9 bases; unmatched bases: 6. The germline gives CDR1 MNHEY, CDR2 SMNVEV (reference sequence). The CDR3 DNA is TGTGCCAGCAGTTTTTTACAGGGGGCAGGTGAGCAGTTCTTC. It codes for CASSFLQGAGEQFF.

This clonotype has a count of ten or more. V and J are TRBV25-1 and TRBJ1-2; a weak D match, TRBD1 (6 bases). The V and J ends lost 5 bases and 8 bases respectively, with 15 bases between them. CDR1 is MGHDK and CDR2 is SYGVNS in the germline V gene. The CDR3 runs 13 residues. CDR3 in DNA: TGTGCCAGCAGTCAAGGGGGGGCTGGAGGCTACACCTTC. Its protein is CASSQGGAGGYTF.

The sample holds many counts of this clonotype. Germline and junction disagree at one end, which may indicate a read error. The chain couples TRBV27 to TRBJ2-1; 7 bases agree with TRBD2. The CDR3 sequence is 14 residues long. CDR1 is MNHEY, CDR2 SMNVEV, per germline (reference sequence). CDR3 loop: CASSPNIRGGSMVF. CDR3 in DNA: TGTGCCAGCAGTCCCAATATCCGGGGAGGGAGTATGGTCTTC.

Many counts were recorded for this clonotype. The chain carries TRBV5-1 and TRBJ1-2; weak D call: TRBD1 (5 bases). Germline V gene lookup returns CDR1 SGHRS and CDR2 YFSETQ. Trimming removed 2 bases at V and 5 bases at J, with 16 bases between. The CDR3 sequence is 15 residues long. CDR3 sequence (DNA): TGCGCCAGCAGCTTCGAGGTGGGGGTTACGTATGGCTACACCTTC. Translated: CASSFEVGVTYGYTF.